This T cell receptor beta chain was profiled in a study of blood T cell repertoires in COVID-19. About the study: The United States, Italy and Spain were the sources of the acute and convalescent COVID-19 samples.

Assay: immunoSEQ multiplex PCR; the TCRdb copy retains only in-frame clones and omits some. Of approximately 150,000 clones listed, approximately 80% are singletons. The CDR3 has 19 amino acids. V was cut by 4 bases and J by 6 bases, with 30 bases left in between. Germline-derived CDR1 and CDR2 are LNHDA and SQIVND (reference sequence). The sample was peripheral blood. The genes are TRBV19 and TRBJ1-2, with a tentative D call TRBD1 (5 bases). This TCR derives from a man aged 55 to 69 with active or convalescent COVID-19. CDR3 bases: TGTGCCAGTAGTAACCATAATTCTCTTTATAGGGACTTCACTCATGGCTACACCTTC. Protein sequence: CASSNHNSLYRDFTHGYTF.